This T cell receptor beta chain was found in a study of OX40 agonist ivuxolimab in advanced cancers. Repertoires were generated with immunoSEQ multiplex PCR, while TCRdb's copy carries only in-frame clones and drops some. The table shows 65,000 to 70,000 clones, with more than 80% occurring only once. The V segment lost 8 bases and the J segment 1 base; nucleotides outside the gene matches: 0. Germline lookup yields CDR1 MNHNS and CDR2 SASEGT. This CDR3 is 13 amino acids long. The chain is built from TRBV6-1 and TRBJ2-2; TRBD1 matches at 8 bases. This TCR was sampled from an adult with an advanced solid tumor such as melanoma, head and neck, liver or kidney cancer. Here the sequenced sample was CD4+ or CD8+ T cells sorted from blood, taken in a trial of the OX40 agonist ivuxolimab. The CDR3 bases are TGTGCCAGCGGGACAGGGAACACCGGGGAGCTGTTTTTT. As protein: CASGTGNTGELFF.